This TCR beta chain emerged from a study of monozygotic twins with inflammatory bowel disease. Blood samples of about 2.5 ml were drawn from every donor. Germline CDR1 SQVTM, CDR2 ANQGSEA. This CDR3 contains 15 residues. Through template switching, UMIs that included a 6-nucleotide sample barcode were added. TCRdb re-called the 5' RACE reads and catalogs CDR3 proteins one per entry, DNA excluded. There are approximately 160,000 distinct CDR3 sequences in the sample, with more than 2.5% held by the top ten. The gene calls are TRBV29-1 and TRBJ2-1; no DNA is available, so the TRBD2 call from TCRdb remains unchecked. This sequence was found in a human donor with ulcerative colitis or Crohn's disease, or a healthy co-twin of an affected twin (not recorded which). The sequenced sample was blood. CDR3 region: CSVGVRREAYNEQFF.